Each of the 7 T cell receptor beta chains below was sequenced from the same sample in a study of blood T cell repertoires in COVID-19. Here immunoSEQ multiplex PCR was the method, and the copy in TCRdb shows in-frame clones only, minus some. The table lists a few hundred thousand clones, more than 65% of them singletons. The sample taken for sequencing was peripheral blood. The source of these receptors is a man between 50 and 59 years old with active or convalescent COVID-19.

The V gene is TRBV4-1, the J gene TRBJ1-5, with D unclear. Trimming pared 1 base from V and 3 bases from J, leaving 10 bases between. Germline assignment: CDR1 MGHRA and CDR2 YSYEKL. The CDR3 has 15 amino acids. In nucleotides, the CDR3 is TGCGCCAGCAGCCAAGTGACGGAGACCAATCAGCCCCAGCATTTT. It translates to CASSQVTETNQPQHF.

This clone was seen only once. CDR3: CASSQQRTLDYGYTF. CDR3 DNA: TGTGCCAGCAGCCAGCAGAGGACATTGGACTATGGCTACACCTTC. The gene calls are TRBV7-2 and TRBJ1-2; tentative D call: TRBD1 (5 bases). V was pared by 5 bases and J by 3 bases, with 16 bases between. The CDR3 has 15 amino acids. Germline CDR1 is SGHTA and CDR2 is FQGNSA.

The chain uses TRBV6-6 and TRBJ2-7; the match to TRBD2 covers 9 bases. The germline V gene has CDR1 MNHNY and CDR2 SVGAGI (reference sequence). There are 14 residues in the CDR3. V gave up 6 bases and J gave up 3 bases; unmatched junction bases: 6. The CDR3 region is CASRLGTSNYEQYF. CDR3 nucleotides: TGTGCCAGCAGACTCGGGACTAGCAACTACGAGCAGTACTTC.

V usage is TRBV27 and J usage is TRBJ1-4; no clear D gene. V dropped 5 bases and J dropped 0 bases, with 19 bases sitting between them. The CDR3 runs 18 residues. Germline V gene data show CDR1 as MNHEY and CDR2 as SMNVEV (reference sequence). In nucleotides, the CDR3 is TGTGCCAGCAGTACCAAAAGATACTCGGTATCAACTAATGAAAAACTGTTTTTT. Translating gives CASSTKRYSVSTNEKLFF.

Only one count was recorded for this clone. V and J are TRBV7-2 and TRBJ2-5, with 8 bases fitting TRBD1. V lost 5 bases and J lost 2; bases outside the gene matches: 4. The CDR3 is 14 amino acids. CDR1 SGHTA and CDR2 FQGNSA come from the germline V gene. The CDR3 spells CASSGGTGQETQYF. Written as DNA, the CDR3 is TGTGCCAGCAGCGGAGGGACAGGACAAGAGACCCAGTACTTC.

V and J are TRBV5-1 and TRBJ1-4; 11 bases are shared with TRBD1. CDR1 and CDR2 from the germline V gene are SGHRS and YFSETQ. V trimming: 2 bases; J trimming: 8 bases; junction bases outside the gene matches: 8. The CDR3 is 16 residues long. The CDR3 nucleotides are TGCGCCAGCAGCTTAGGACAGGGGGCGATCGGGGAAAAACTGTTTTTT. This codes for CASSLGQGAIGEKLFF.

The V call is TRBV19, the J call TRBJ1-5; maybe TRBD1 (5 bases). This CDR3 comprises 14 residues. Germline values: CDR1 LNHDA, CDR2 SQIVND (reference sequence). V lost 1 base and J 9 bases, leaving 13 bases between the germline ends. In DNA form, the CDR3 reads TGTGCCAGTAGTATAGGGGGCCCTTCCCCGCCCCAGCATTTT. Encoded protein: CASSIGGPSPPQHF. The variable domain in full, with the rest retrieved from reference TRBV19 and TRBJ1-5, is DGGITQSPKYLFRKEGQNVTLSCEQNLNHDAMYWYRQDPGQGLRLIYYSQIVNDFQKGDIAEGYSVSREKKESFPLTVTSAQKNPTAFYLCASSIGGPSPPQHFGDGTRLSIL.